Below, 2 T cell receptor beta chains from the same sample are listed, as sequenced in a study of blood T cell repertoires in COVID-19. Assay: immunoSEQ multiplex PCR; the TCRdb copy retains only in-frame clones and omits some. The sample comprises 350,000 to 500,000 clones, roughly 84% of which are singletons, and approximately 1.3% rests with the top ten. The sequenced sample consisted of PBMCs or T cells enriched from blood (not recorded which). The receptors were sampled from a woman aged 18-30 years who had been exposed to COVID-19.

This chain joins TRBV10-1 and TRBJ2-7, with 10 bases aligning to TRBD2. V shed 3 bases, J shed 4 bases, and the junction held 6 bases outside the gene matches. CDR3 length: 15 residues. Germline loops: CDR1 WNHNN, CDR2 SYGVQD (reference sequence). This CDR3 is CASSDSGLAPYEQYF. CDR3 nucleotides: TGCGCCAGCAGTGACTCGGGACTAGCGCCTTACGAGCAGTACTTC.

This rearrangement joins TRBV28 to TRBJ2-7, with 8 bases that match TRBD1. Germline CDR1 and CDR2: MDHEN and SYDVKM. This CDR3 comprises 17 residues. Losses at the gene ends were 3 bases for V and 4 bases for J; bases not matched to a gene: 14. The CDR3 reads CASSFPLGQGQGYEQYF. The CDR3, as DNA: TGTGCCAGCAGTTTCCCACTAGGACAGGGCCAGGGTTACGAGCAGTACTTC.